This T cell receptor beta chain appears in the sequencing data of a study of blood T cell repertoires in COVID-19. The method was immunoSEQ multiplex PCR; TCRdb's version includes in-frame clones alone and lacks a portion of them. The sample has about 160,000 clones; about nine tenths are singletons. CDR3 length equals 14 residues. The germline V gene has CDR1 LGHNT and CDR2 FRNRAP. V was clipped by 6 bases and J by 3 bases; unmatched bases: 7. The sequence was collected from a woman between 35 and 50 years old who had been exposed to COVID-19. The sample consisted of PBMCs or T cells enriched from blood (not recorded which). The chain couples TRBV12-5 to TRBJ2-5; 7 nucleotides align to TRBD2. The CDR3 loop is CASGSGGGEETQYF. The DNA of the CDR3 is TGTGCTAGTGGGTCAGGTGGGGGGGAAGAGACCCAGTACTTC.